Here is one T cell receptor (beta chain) with its context. Its antigen is currently not known. In total, approximately 700 healthy bone marrow donors made up the cohort. Cohort members were all nominally healthy when sampled, although unrecorded immune exposures were likely present. The donor tested CMV seropositive and was one of the 289 seropositive cohort members. Each donor provided a peripheral blood sample, and peripheral blood mononuclear cells were used for TCR beta sequencing. The Qiagen DNeasy Blood Extraction Kit was used to extract genomic DNA from the blood cell samples. This entry comes from a study of cytomegalovirus exposure and HLA in healthy donors (dated by TCRdb to about 2017). For context, the study as a whole: According to an earlier analysis of 587 of the donors, 150 million to 200 million T cells yielded over 90 million unique TCR beta sequences and approximately 300 Gb of sequence data. An early release that covered about 600 HLA-typed donors contained about 300 gigabases of sequencing data and 80 million or so unique TCR sequences. Among the approximately 400 genotyped donors, 81% belonged to the genetic ancestry cluster associated with self-reported Caucasian donors. The study aimed to test whether signatures of past pathogen exposure could be identified by cataloging public T cell receptors. The T cell repertoires of 666 subjects were profiled by immunosequencing and related to cytomegalovirus serostatus. Besides the first cohort of 500 to 700 subjects, a separate validation cohort made up of 120 or so different subjects was used. High-throughput TCR immunosequencing, statistical association of individual TCRs with disease status, and machine learning were combined to predict cytomegalovirus infection status. A later analysis re-examined previously published TCR beta repertoires from hundreds of donors and added high-resolution HLA genotyping to investigate patterns of TCR occurrence. Rather than drawing on any new phenotypic data, the later analysis identified candidate immune exposures from TCR beta sequences and the way those sequences occurred across donors. In an earlier analysis of 587 of the donors, high-throughput TCR beta sequencing was used to judge whether each TCR beta V gene segment behaved as functional or pseudogenic. Donor age, sex, ethnicity and CMV serostatus were collected together with the repertoire data. In a later genetic analysis, genome-wide SNP genotypes for about 65% of the roughly 700 donors were used, and that subset was treated as a discovery cohort. All discovery cohort repertoires had been generated on a single sequencing platform. HLA typing included class I and class II loci at four-digit resolution. Typing coverage varied by locus: about 620-630 donors for A, B, C, DRB1 and DQB1; approximately 520 for DQA1; around 610 for DPA1; more than 450 for DPB1. A few DR-DQ haplotypes were handled as single units for association and clustering because linkage in the cohort was strong. Across under 500 genotyped donors of the cohort, an average of about 220,000 unique TCR beta nucleotide sequences per donor were sequenced, and roughly 17% of those sequences were non-productive.

Receptor amplification or capture employed the immunoSEQ multiplex PCR assay. The multiplex PCR relied on a mix of 60 forward primers for TCR Vbeta segments and 13 reverse primers for TCR Jbeta segments. The CDR3 region of rearranged TCR beta genes was amplified from genomic DNA with a multiplex PCR assay. The Illumina HiSeq System was used to sequence the amplified TCR beta libraries as 87-base-pair reads. The study's own analysis went as follows. A later analysis tallied 75 million to 85 million unique TCR beta chains across the 666 repertoires, and approximately 9.9 million of those chains were shared by two or more donors. A nearest-neighbor algorithm error-corrected the raw reads and collapsed the reads into unique sequences, merging closely related sequences to remove PCR and sequencing errors. CDR3 sequences were aligned to IMGT reference sequences to assign V, D and J gene segments. For a sequence to be retained, a match of at least six nucleotides was required to both a V gene segment and a J gene segment. Rearrangements were called productive when the CDR3 lacked stop codons and stayed in frame with V and J; all others were non-productive. CDR3 was defined by IMGT convention, running from the second conserved V-encoded cysteine to the conserved J-encoded phenylalanine. Sequences without an unambiguous match to a single V gene segment were excluded from the earlier analysis of about 630 of the donors. In an earlier analysis of a few hundred of the donors, a V segment was called functional when productive rearrangements were above 56.7%, and segregating when the standard deviation between donors exceeded 5%. A statistical classification framework was built for diagnosing cytomegalovirus status from the catalog of TCR beta chain sequences. In a later analysis, TCR nucleotide sequences were compared against IMGT/GENE-DB human TR gene sequences so that V and J genes could be assigned. A later analysis assigned CDR3 sequences and most-parsimonious VDJ recombination scenarios with the TCRdist pipeline. In a later analysis, each TCR beta chain was defined by its CDR3 amino acid sequence together with its V-gene family, and reads lacking a unique V-gene family were excluded. As a way to deal with suspected cross-contamination and a sequencing artifact, a later analysis dropped 450 to 600 nucleotide sequences that were highly shared and had low generation probability. A later analysis calculated a clonal expansion index for each public chain from normalized within-repertoire ranks of inferred template counts. In a later analysis, generation probabilities were computed using a VDJ recombination model fitted to out-of-frame rearrangements, and the results were checked against IGoR. In a later analysis, TCR-TCR, TCR-HLA and TCR-CMV co-occurrence was scored with hypergeometric tests, and a repertoire-size bias correction was applied to TCR pairs. To estimate false discovery rates, a later analysis permuted the HLA or CMV assignments 20 times. In a later analysis, co-occurring TCRs were grouped with DBSCAN, and TCRdist sequence similarity was added when clustering was performed within HLA-allele-positive subsets. For co-occurrence clustering, repertoires with fewer than 30,000 or more than 120,000 public chains were excluded, along with five or six repertoires with anomalous nucleotide sharing. In its TCRdb copy, this immuneACCESS table keeps in-frame sequences only and misses some clones. Where compared with another copy, unresolved V genes explain less than half of these, and the others have no known cause. V and J calls and clone size follow that table, whereas D and trimming were derived from the DNA. The table held for this sample gives about 190,000 clones. Over 0.75% of the sample is taken by the ten largest.

Broader findings and caveats from the paper: Some IMGT-functional V segments, including TRBV6-2 and TRBV6-3, could not be told apart with the 87-base-pair reads, so those segments were excluded. Several of the top co-occurrence clusters appeared to be linked to parvovirus B19, influenza, CMV and Epstein-Barr virus, according to a later analysis. A group of highly shared sequence variants was considered likely to be a technical artifact of the sequencing pipeline. Most CMV-associated TCR beta chains appeared to be HLA-restricted in a later analysis, and the HLA associations seemed to be driven largely by CMV exposure. The presence/absence analyses assumed that sequencing depth was roughly uniform across donors, and that assumption may not be true. Across donors, most TCR sequences were observed very rarely, whereas some public TCRs were present in many individuals. The classifier was reported to diagnose cytomegalovirus status with high specificity and sensitivity in both the original cohort and the validation cohort. The cohort was sequenced for TCR beta chains only, and without alpha or paired-chain data the features that could be detected were limited. An earlier analysis of several hundred of the donors showed that most TCR beta V segments appeared in productive rearrangements either about 87% or about 30% of the time, which broadly matched IMGT annotations. When HLA alleles, especially DR and DQ, strongly co-occurred, TCR associations were difficult to assign to individual alleles. A further reported finding was that TCR beta sequences accurately predicted the HLA-A and HLA-B alleles for most subjects in the first cohort. At a false discovery rate of 0.05, a later analysis linked under 20,000 TCR beta sequences to specific HLA alleles. The authors suggested that the approach could potentially be generalized to other disease states and immunological phenotypes. Because counts were too low, about 18 rarely observed V segments, including chromosome 9 orphons, were left out of the earlier analysis of about 500 of the donors. The only immune exposure information available for the cohort was CMV serostatus. Compared with the roughly 720-donor mean, donors in an Asian-associated ancestry cluster had fewer N-insertions in productive TCRs, according to a later genetic analysis. In a later genetic analysis, a missense DCLRE1C variant was associated with V-gene and J-gene trimming of TCR beta chains, and the association was replicated in an independent cohort. Linkage disequilibrium might explain the correlated functional status among segregating V segments, but an unknown experimental factor could not be excluded. In a later analysis, the rate of TCR association differed among HLA loci, with DRB1 alleles having the most associated TCRs and HLA-C alleles having the fewest. Compared with equally common non-associated chains, HLA-associated TCR beta chains in a later analysis were more clonally expanded and had lower generation probabilities. HLA typing was unavailable for some donors at each locus, so association tests used only the typed subset. The study gave a list of about 160 TCR beta chains associated with cytomegalovirus. Three of the identified cytomegalovirus-associated TCR beta chains were confirmed in vitro to be specific for cytomegalovirus antigens.

The CDR3 starts with the cysteine, ends with the phenylalanine, and has 14 residues. Only the CDR3 DNA is retained, 42 bases long and in frame from the first base. After removal of 5 bases from V and 4 bases from J, the junction retains 6 bases not matched to a gene. From a lookup of the germline V gene (reference sequence), CDR1 and CDR2 are SSHAT and FNYEAQ. The chain is made from TRBV7-7 and TRBJ1-1, and 8 junction bases match TRBD1. Sequencing input: PBMCs. The receptor comes from a woman in her thirties in good health and CMV-seropositive. The CDR3 loop reads CASSPLTGGTEAFF. The bases are TGTGCCAGCAGCCCACTCACAGGGGGCACTGAAGCTTTCTTT.